The subject of this entry is one TCR beta chain. The antigen is unknown. The repertoire was sequenced with immunoSEQ multiplex PCR; TCRdb's copy has only in-frame clones and lacks some. This table has 1,400,000 or so clones, approximately 98.5% appearing once. The record originates from a study of shared clonotypes between healthy human individuals. Study at large: Each donor's CD4 naive and CD4 memory cells filled three plates apiece, CD8 naive two, and CD8 memory one. Study outcomes and limitations: Compared with memory subsets, naive subsets generally had larger estimated richness.

This CDR3 is 15 amino acids long. Germline V gene sequence: CDR1 SGHAT, CDR2 FQDESV (reference sequence). After removal of 3 bases from V and 4 bases from J, the junction contained 3 bases not matched to a gene. Free of recent acute infections or vaccinations, the donors were healthy HIV-negative adults. Naive CD4+ cells were CD45RA-selected; the remaining cells were memory. This clonotype originated in a man in his thirties or forties in good health. The sequenced sample consisted of naive CD4+ T cells sorted from blood. Stated subset: CD45RA+ positively selected. The rearrangement joins TRBV11-1 to TRBJ1-5; 10 positions agree with TRBD1. CDR3 in DNA: TGTGCCAGCAGCTTTGGACAGGGGGATAATCAGCCCCAGCATTTT. Translation: CASSFGQGDNQPQHF.